This T cell receptor (beta chain) was recovered during a study of T-cell memory formation after mild COVID-19. Germline CDR1 and CDR2: SGHTA and FQGNSA. This CDR3 comprises 17 residues. V shed 1 base and J 4 bases; nucleotides not matched to a gene: 10. Each CDR3 protein is one row after TCRdb ran MiXCR on the 5' RACE reads. The sample records 450,000 to 650,000 distinct CDR3 sequences, approximately 18% being singletons. This TCR derives from an adult woman who had mild COVID-19 (a few samples of this study predate the infection). Cell type and time point are not known. Source material: PBMCs or a T cell subset sorted from them (not recorded which). The rearrangement joins TRBV7-2 to TRBJ1-2, with TRBD1 identical over 9 bases. The CDR3 reads CASSLGGTGNTAYGYTF. The CDR3 DNA sequence: TGTGCCAGCAGCTTAGGCGGGACAGGGAATACCGCCTATGGCTACACCTTC.